The clone carrying this T cell receptor beta chain was counted many times. Its target is not known. Diagnostic assessment was based on clinical symptoms, serum thyroxine and TRAb, thyroid ultrasound and orbital computed tomography. The J segment lost 4 bases and the V segment lost 3 bases, leaving 6 bases of the junction unmatched. The CDR3 totals 15 residues. The germline V gene encodes CDR1 SGHAT and CDR2 FQNNGV. The sample is drawn from a study of T cells in Graves' hyperthyroidism and ophthalmopathy. The study, taken as a whole, reports: The blood repertoire included most of the expanded thyroid clonotypes above 0.001. A model of 13 V-J pairs discriminated ophthalmopathy from stable hyperthyroidism.

Amplified regions were TCR beta CDR3 sequences from RNA transcripts. RT-PCR in the first round (using the HTBI primer set) targeted the TCR CDR3. MiXCR was run by TCRdb on the multiplex PCR reads, yielding one entry per CDR3 protein. The sample records about 690,000 distinct CDR3 sequences, approximately 15% being singletons. The chain joins TRBV11-2 to TRBJ2-5; 9 nucleotides align to TRBD2. The TCR originated in a man aged 45 to 65 with Graves' hyperthyroidism. The sequenced sample was blood. CDR3 sequence reads: CASSFSGGKGETQYF. The CDR3 DNA follows: TGTGCCAGCAGCTTTAGCGGGGGAAAAGGAGAGACCCAGTACTTC.